A selection of T cell receptor beta chains follows, all from one sample in a study of T-cell reconstitution after alpha-beta-depleted transplantation in children. TCRdb reanalysed the PCR reads using MiXCR and keeps one entry per CDR3 protein. The sample lists 40,000 to 60,000 distinct CDR3 sequences, 9.2% seen once, with approximately 30% in the top ten. Here the sequenced sample was PBMCs, mostly from graft donor cells, taken 60 days after TCRalphabeta/CD19-depleted stem cell transplant. These receptors all come from a male patient under 10 years old who had a stem cell transplant for chronic granulomatous disease, so the T cells may come from the graft donor. The CDR3 runs from the conserved cysteine through the conserved F or W. Each record gives: D gene, V gene, clone size, J gene, CDR3 protein, CDR3 DNA. The D gene is left open where the match is weak. Rows may omit the clone size; those that give it use once, few, many or a size class.

D gene: -
V gene: TRBV28
clone size: many
J gene: TRBJ2-7
CDR3 protein: CASIRTSPYEQYF
CDR3 DNA: TGTGCCAGCATTAGGACATCTCCCTACGAGCAGTACTTC

D gene: TRBD2
V gene: TRBV11-2
clone size: many
J gene: TRBJ2-7
CDR3 protein: CASSLGLAGGVGEQYF
CDR3 DNA: TGTGCCAGCAGCCTCGGACTAGCGGGAGGAGTAGGGGAGCAGTACTTC

D gene: -
V gene: TRBV4-1
clone size: -
J gene: TRBJ1-3
CDR3 protein: CASSPGVSAGNTIYF
CDR3 DNA: TGCGCCAGCAGCCCGGGCGTCTCGGCTGGAAACACCATATATTTT

D gene: -
V gene: TRBV12-3/TRBV12-4
clone size: many
J gene: TRBJ2-7
CDR3 protein: CASSLGQNYEQYF
CDR3 DNA: TGTGCCAGCAGTTTAGGACAGAACTACGAGCAGTACTTC

D gene: TRBD2
V gene: TRBV29-1
clone size: many
J gene: TRBJ2-5
CDR3 protein: CSVPTSGYGTQYF
CDR3 DNA: TGCAGCGTTCCAACTAGCGGCTATGGGACCCAGTACTTC

D gene: TRBD2
V gene: TRBV7-9
clone size: -
J gene: TRBJ2-1
CDR3 protein: CASSAGGGEQFF
CDR3 DNA: TGTGCCAGCAGCGCGGGAGGAGGTGAGCAGTTCTTC

D gene: TRBD1
V gene: TRBV5-1
clone size: many
J gene: TRBJ2-2
CDR3 protein: CASSFGYTGTGIGAGELFF
CDR3 DNA: TGCGCCAGCAGCTTCGGATATACTGGGACAGGGATTGGCGCCGGGGAGCTGTTTTTT

D gene: TRBD2
V gene: TRBV20-1
clone size: -
J gene: TRBJ2-1
CDR3 protein: CSATRGTSVYNEQFF
CDR3 DNA: TGCAGTGCTACCCGAGGGACTAGCGTTTACAATGAGCAGTTCTTC

D gene: -
V gene: TRBV11-2
clone size: -
J gene: TRBJ1-2
CDR3 protein: CASSFPDRPNYGYTF
CDR3 DNA: TGTGCCAGCAGCTTCCCGGACAGACCTAACTATGGCTACACCTTC

D gene: -
V gene: TRBV18
clone size: many
J gene: TRBJ1-1
CDR3 protein: CASSPGLGRNTEAFF
CDR3 DNA: TGTGCCAGCTCACCCGGGTTGGGGAGGAACACTGAAGCTTTCTTT

D gene: TRBD2
V gene: TRBV9
clone size: -
J gene: TRBJ2-1
CDR3 protein: CASSGLRASGRANEQFF
CDR3 DNA: TGTGCCAGCAGCGGCCTTAGGGCTAGCGGGAGGGCCAATGAGCAGTTCTTC

D gene: TRBD1
V gene: TRBV12-3/TRBV12-4
clone size: many
J gene: TRBJ2-3
CDR3 protein: CASRRIQGARPGDTQYF
CDR3 DNA: TGTGCCAGCAGGCGAATACAGGGGGCGCGACCCGGTGATACGCAGTATTTT

D gene: TRBD1
V gene: TRBV10-2
clone size: once
J gene: TRBJ1-2
CDR3 protein: CASSGGQGNYGYTF
CDR3 DNA: TGCGCCAGCAGTGGGGGACAGGGTAACTATGGCTACACCTTC

D gene: -
V gene: TRBV6-1
clone size: many
J gene: TRBJ2-5
CDR3 protein: CASSEYGGRWQETQYF
CDR3 DNA: TGTGCCAGCAGTGAATATGGGGGGCGATGGCAAGAGACCCAGTACTTC

D gene: -
V gene: TRBV7-9
clone size: many
J gene: TRBJ1-1
CDR3 protein: CASSPRSGPNTEAFF
CDR3 DNA: TGTGCCAGCAGCCCCCGGTCAGGGCCGAACACTGAAGCTTTCTTT

D gene: -
V gene: TRBV25-1
clone size: many
J gene: TRBJ2-7
CDR3 protein: CASTPSGPFDEQYF
CDR3 DNA: TGTGCCAGCACTCCTTCTGGGCCGTTTGACGAGCAGTACTTC

D gene: TRBD1
V gene: TRBV30
clone size: -
J gene: TRBJ2-4
CDR3 protein: CAWSLWDRSAKNIQYF
CDR3 DNA: TGTGCCTGGAGTCTATGGGACAGGAGCGCCAAAAACATTCAGTACTTC

D gene: TRBD2
V gene: TRBV3-1
clone size: many
J gene: TRBJ2-2
CDR3 protein: CASSPPGLPNTGELFF
CDR3 DNA: TGTGCCAGCAGCCCCCCGGGACTACCGAACACCGGGGAGCTGTTTTTT

D gene: TRBD1
V gene: TRBV18
clone size: few
J gene: TRBJ1-4
CDR3 protein: CASSPGQGEFLFF
CDR3 DNA: TGTGCCAGCTCACCCGGACAGGGGGAATTTCTGTTTTTT

D gene: -
V gene: TRBV5-1
clone size: few
J gene: TRBJ1-2
CDR3 protein: CASSLDGVGGYTF
CDR3 DNA: TGCGCCAGCAGTCTGGACGGGGTAGGAGGCTACACCTTC

D gene: TRBD2
V gene: TRBV5-1
clone size: -
J gene: TRBJ2-1
CDR3 protein: CASSFWGGTYNEQFF
CDR3 DNA: TGCGCCAGCAGCTTTTGGGGGGGAACCTACAATGAGCAGTTCTTC

D gene: -
V gene: TRBV12-3/TRBV12-4
clone size: -
J gene: TRBJ2-1
CDR3 protein: CASSFWQGKGNEQFF
CDR3 DNA: TGTGCCAGCAGTTTTTGGCAGGGCAAAGGCAATGAGCAGTTCTTC

D gene: -
V gene: TRBV21-1
clone size: many
J gene: TRBJ2-7
CDR3 protein: CASSKGYEQYF
CDR3 DNA: TGTGCCAGCAGCAAAGGGTACGAGCAGTACTTC

D gene: TRBD2
V gene: TRBV24-1
clone size: many
J gene: TRBJ2-1
CDR3 protein: CATSDSSYRDSGIYNEQFF
CDR3 DNA: TGTGCCACCAGTGATTCCTCTTACAGGGATAGCGGGATCTACAATGAGCAGTTCTTC

D gene: TRBD2
V gene: TRBV3-1
clone size: -
J gene: TRBJ2-3
CDR3 protein: CASSQDQTAGGSLTDTQYF
CDR3 DNA: TGTGCCAGCAGCCAAGATCAAACAGCGGGAGGCTCCCTAACAGATACGCAGTATTTT

D gene: -
V gene: TRBV20-1
clone size: -
J gene: TRBJ2-5
CDR3 protein: CSASGWREGKETQYF
CDR3 DNA: TGCAGTGCTAGCGGGTGGCGGGAAGGTAAAGAGACCCAGTACTTC

D gene: TRBD2
V gene: TRBV20-1
clone size: many
J gene: TRBJ2-1
CDR3 protein: CSAILGRDYNEQFF
CDR3 DNA: TGCAGTGCTATCTTGGGGAGGGACTACAATGAGCAGTTCTTC

D gene: -
V gene: TRBV4-1
clone size: many
J gene: TRBJ1-1
CDR3 protein: CASSQSIQGVTEAFF
CDR3 DNA: TGCGCCAGCAGCCAATCTATTCAGGGTGTCACTGAAGCTTTCTTT

D gene: -
V gene: TRBV10-2
clone size: few
J gene: TRBJ2-2
CDR3 protein: CASSETDTGELFF
CDR3 DNA: TGCGCCAGCAGTGAAACGGACACCGGGGAGCTGTTTTTT

D gene: -
V gene: TRBV5-1
clone size: many
J gene: TRBJ2-2
CDR3 protein: CASSLYGGNTGELFF
CDR3 DNA: TGCGCCAGCAGCTTGTATGGGGGGAACACCGGGGAGCTGTTTTTT

D gene: TRBD1
V gene: TRBV7-2
clone size: few
J gene: TRBJ1-2
CDR3 protein: CASSTGTGLYGYTF
CDR3 DNA: TGTGCCAGCAGCACCGGGACAGGGCTCTATGGCTACACCTTC

D gene: TRBD2
V gene: TRBV5-1
clone size: medium-sized
J gene: TRBJ2-1
CDR3 protein: CASSPEGRAIEQFF
CDR3 DNA: TGCGCCAGCAGCCCTGAGGGGAGGGCAATTGAGCAGTTCTTC

D gene: -
V gene: TRBV6-6
clone size: many
J gene: TRBJ2-2
CDR3 protein: CASSYSGTGELFF
CDR3 DNA: TGTGCCAGCAGTTACTCGGGGACCGGGGAGCTGTTTTTT

D gene: TRBD1
V gene: TRBV28
clone size: many
J gene: TRBJ2-7
CDR3 protein: CASSSQTGRFNEQYF
CDR3 DNA: TGTGCCAGCAGTTCACAGACAGGGCGTTTTAACGAGCAGTACTTC

D gene: -
V gene: TRBV24-1
clone size: -
J gene: TRBJ1-4
CDR3 protein: CASQRGQFHEKLFF
CDR3 DNA: TGTGCCTCACAGAGAGGACAGTTCCATGAAAAACTGTTTTTT

D gene: TRBD1
V gene: TRBV28
clone size: many
J gene: TRBJ2-5
CDR3 protein: CAIRTGDGKTQYF
CDR3 DNA: TGTGCCATACGCACAGGGGACGGGAAGACCCAGTACTTC

D gene: -
V gene: TRBV5-1
clone size: many
J gene: TRBJ2-5
CDR3 protein: CASSLARAQETQYF
CDR3 DNA: TGCGCCAGCAGCTTGGCCAGGGCGCAAGAGACCCAGTACTTC

D gene: -
V gene: TRBV20-1
clone size: many
J gene: TRBJ2-2
CDR3 protein: CSAGLGTGELFF
CDR3 DNA: TGCAGTGCTGGTCTTGGCACCGGGGAGCTGTTTTTT

D gene: -
V gene: TRBV7-9
clone size: many
J gene: TRBJ1-2
CDR3 protein: CASSLAGGYGYTF
CDR3 DNA: TGTGCCAGCAGCTTAGCGGGGGGCTATGGCTACACCTTC

D gene: TRBD1
V gene: TRBV5-5
clone size: -
J gene: TRBJ2-2
CDR3 protein: CASSLVWTGVSGELFF
CDR3 DNA: TGTGCCAGCAGCTTGGTTTGGACAGGGGTGTCCGGGGAGCTGTTTTTT

D gene: -
V gene: TRBV9
clone size: few
J gene: TRBJ2-5
CDR3 protein: CASSEPGRETQYF
CDR3 DNA: TGTGCCAGCAGCGAACCGGGTAGGGAGACCCAGTACTTC

D gene: -
V gene: TRBV18
clone size: many
J gene: TRBJ1-1
CDR3 protein: CASSPRSTGGGTEAFF
CDR3 DNA: TGTGCCAGCTCACCAAGATCGACGGGGGGAGGCACTGAAGCTTTCTTT

D gene: TRBD2
V gene: TRBV3-1
clone size: -
J gene: TRBJ2-7
CDR3 protein: CASCRLAGGPDEQYF
CDR3 DNA: TGTGCCTCCTGCCGGTTAGCGGGAGGGCCGGACGAGCAGTACTTC

D gene: -
V gene: TRBV27
clone size: many
J gene: TRBJ2-7
CDR3 protein: CASSSGASHYEQYF
CDR3 DNA: TGTGCCAGCAGTTCCGGGGCATCCCACTACGAGCAGTACTTC

D gene: -
V gene: TRBV5-4
clone size: few
J gene: TRBJ2-6
CDR3 protein: CASSLTGFGANVLTF
CDR3 DNA: TGTGCCAGCAGCTTGACAGGGTTTGGGGCCAACGTCCTGACTTTC

D gene: -
V gene: TRBV7-3
clone size: -
J gene: TRBJ1-2
CDR3 protein: CASSLKPPTGQGYTF
CDR3 DNA: TGTGCCAGCAGCTTAAAGCCCCCTACAGGACAAGGCTACACCTTC

D gene: -
V gene: TRBV20-1
clone size: many
J gene: TRBJ1-4
CDR3 protein: CSARVLTGSIEKLFF
CDR3 DNA: TGCAGTGCTAGAGTTCTTACAGGGTCGATTGAAAAACTGTTTTTT

D gene: -
V gene: TRBV3-1
clone size: many
J gene: TRBJ2-3
CDR3 protein: CASSPHRVRTDTQYF
CDR3 DNA: TGTGCCAGCAGCCCGCACAGGGTTCGCACAGATACGCAGTATTTT